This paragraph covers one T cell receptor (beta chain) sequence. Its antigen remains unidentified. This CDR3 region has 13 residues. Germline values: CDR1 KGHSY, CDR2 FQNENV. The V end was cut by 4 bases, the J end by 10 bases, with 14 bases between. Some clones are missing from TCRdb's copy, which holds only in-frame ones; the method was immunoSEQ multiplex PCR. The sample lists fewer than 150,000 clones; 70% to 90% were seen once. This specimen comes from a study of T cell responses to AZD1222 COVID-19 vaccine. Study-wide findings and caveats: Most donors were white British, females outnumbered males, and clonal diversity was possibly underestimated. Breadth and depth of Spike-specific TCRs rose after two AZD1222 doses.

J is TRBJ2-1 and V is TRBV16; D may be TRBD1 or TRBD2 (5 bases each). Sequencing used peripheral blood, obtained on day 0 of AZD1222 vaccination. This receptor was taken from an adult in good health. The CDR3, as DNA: TGTGCCAGCAGCCCCTCCTGGGACGGAGAGCAGTTCTTC. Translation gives CASSPSWDGEQFF.